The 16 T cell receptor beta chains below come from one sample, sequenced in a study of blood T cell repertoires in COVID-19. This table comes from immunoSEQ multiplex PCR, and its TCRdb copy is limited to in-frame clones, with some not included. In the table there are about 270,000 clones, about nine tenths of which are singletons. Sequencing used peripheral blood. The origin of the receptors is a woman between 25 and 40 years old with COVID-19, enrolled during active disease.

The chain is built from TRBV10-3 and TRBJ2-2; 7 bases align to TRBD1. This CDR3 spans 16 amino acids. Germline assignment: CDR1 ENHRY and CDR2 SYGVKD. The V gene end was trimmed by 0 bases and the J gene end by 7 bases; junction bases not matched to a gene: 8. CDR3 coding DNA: TGTGCCATCAGTGAGTCGAAGGGGGCGCGGGTCGGGGAGCTGTTTTTT. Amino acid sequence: CAISESKGARVGELFF.

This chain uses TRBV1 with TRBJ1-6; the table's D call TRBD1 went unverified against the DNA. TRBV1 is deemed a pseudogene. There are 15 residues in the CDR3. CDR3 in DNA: TGCACCAGCAGCCCACGACAGGGCAAGGTGGCACCCCTCCACTTT. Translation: CTSSPRQGKVAPLHF.

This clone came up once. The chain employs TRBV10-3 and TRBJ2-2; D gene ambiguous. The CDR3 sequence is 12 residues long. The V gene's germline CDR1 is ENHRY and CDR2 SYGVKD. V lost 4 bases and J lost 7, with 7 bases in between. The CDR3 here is CAISAVDGELFF. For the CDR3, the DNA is TGTGCCATCAGTGCGGTCGACGGGGAGCTGTTTTTT.

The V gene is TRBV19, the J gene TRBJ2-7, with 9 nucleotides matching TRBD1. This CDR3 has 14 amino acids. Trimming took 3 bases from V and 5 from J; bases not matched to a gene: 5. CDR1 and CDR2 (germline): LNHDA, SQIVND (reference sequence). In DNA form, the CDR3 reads TGTGCCAGTAGTATGGGGACAGGGTACGACGAGCAGTACTTC. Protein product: CASSMGTGYDEQYF.

Here the CDR3 DNA reads TGTGCCTGGAGAACCCCTGCCAGGGGAAATTCCTACGAGCAGTACTTC. Amino acid sequence: CAWRTPARGNSYEQYF. The chain has TRBV30 and TRBJ2-7, with D tentatively TRBD1 (6 bases). Trimming shortened V by 3 bases and J by 1 base, and 19 bases separated the two germline ends. CDR1 and CDR2 from the germline V gene are GTSNPN and SVGIG (reference sequence). The CDR3 has 16 residues.

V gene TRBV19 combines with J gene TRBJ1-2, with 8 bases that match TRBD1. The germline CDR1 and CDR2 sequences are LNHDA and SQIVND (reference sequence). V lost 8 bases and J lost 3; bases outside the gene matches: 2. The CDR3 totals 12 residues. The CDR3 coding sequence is TGTGCCAGTGAGACAGGGGACTATGGCTACACCTTC. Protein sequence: CASETGDYGYTF.

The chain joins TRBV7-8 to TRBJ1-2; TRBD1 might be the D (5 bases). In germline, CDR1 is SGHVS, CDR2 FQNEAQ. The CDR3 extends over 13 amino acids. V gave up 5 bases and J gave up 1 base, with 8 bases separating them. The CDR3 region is CASSRDSNYGYTF. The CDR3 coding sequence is TGTGCCAGCAGCCGCGACAGTAACTATGGCTACACCTTC.

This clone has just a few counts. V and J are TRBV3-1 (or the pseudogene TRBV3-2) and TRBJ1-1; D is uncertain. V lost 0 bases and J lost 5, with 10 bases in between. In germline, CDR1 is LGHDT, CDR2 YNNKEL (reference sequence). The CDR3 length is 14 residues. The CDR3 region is CASSQDEVRTEAFF. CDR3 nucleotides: TGTGCCAGCAGCCAAGATGAGGTACGGACTGAAGCTTTCTTT.

CDR3 sequence: CSARDLGAIYF. For the CDR3, the DNA is TGCAGTGCTAGAGACCTCGGAGCCATATATTTT. The V and J genes are TRBV20-1 and TRBJ1-3; D gene unclear. CDR3 length: 11 amino acids. The V and J ends lost 0 bases and 11 bases respectively, with 8 bases between them. Germline V CDR1 and CDR2: DFQATT, SNEGSKA (reference sequence).

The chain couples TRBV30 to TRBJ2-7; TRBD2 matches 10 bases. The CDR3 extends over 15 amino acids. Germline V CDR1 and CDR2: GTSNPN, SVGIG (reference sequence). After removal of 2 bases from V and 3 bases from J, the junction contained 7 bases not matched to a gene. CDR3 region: CAWSFISGGYYEQYF. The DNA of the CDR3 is TGTGCCTGGAGTTTCATTAGCGGGGGGTACTACGAGCAGTACTTC.

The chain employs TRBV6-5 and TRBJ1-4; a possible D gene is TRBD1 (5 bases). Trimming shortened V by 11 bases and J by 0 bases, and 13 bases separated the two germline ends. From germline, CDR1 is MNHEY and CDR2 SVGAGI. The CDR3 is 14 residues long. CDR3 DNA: TGTGCCTCAAGGGGTCCGACAACTAATGAAAAACTGTTTTTT. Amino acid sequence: CASRGPTTNEKLFF.

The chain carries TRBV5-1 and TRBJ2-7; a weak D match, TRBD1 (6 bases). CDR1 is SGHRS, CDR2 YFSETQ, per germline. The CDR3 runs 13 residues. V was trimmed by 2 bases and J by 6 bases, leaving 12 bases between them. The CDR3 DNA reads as TGCGCCAGCAGCTTTAACAGGGAAACCGAGCAGTACTTC. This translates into CASSFNRETEQYF.

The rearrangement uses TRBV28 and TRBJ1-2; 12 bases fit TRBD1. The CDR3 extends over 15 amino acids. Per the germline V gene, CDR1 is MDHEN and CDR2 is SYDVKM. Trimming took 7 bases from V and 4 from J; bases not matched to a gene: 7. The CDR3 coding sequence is TGTGCCAGCAAGGAAGGGGGACAGGGGGCCTATGGCTACACCTTC. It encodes CASKEGGQGAYGYTF.

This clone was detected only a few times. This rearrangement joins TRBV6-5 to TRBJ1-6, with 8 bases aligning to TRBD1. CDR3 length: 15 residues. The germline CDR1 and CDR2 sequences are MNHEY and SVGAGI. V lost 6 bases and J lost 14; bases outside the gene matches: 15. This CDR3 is CASRDGQGRVHSLHF. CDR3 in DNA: TGTGCCAGCAGAGACGGACAGGGCCGGGTTCATTCCCTCCACTTT.

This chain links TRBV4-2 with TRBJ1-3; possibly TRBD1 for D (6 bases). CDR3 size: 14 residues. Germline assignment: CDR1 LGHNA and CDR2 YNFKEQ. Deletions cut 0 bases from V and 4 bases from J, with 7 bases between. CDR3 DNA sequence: TGTGCCAGCAGCCAAGACAGGGGAGGAAACACCATATATTTT. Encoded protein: CASSQDRGGNTIYF.

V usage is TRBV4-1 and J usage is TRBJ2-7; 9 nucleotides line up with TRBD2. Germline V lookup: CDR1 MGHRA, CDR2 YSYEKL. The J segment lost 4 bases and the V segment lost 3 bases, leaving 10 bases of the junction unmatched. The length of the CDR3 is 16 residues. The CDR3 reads CASSHDHAGGRYEQYF. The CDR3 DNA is TGCGCCAGCAGCCATGACCATGCGGGGGGGCGGTACGAGCAGTACTTC.